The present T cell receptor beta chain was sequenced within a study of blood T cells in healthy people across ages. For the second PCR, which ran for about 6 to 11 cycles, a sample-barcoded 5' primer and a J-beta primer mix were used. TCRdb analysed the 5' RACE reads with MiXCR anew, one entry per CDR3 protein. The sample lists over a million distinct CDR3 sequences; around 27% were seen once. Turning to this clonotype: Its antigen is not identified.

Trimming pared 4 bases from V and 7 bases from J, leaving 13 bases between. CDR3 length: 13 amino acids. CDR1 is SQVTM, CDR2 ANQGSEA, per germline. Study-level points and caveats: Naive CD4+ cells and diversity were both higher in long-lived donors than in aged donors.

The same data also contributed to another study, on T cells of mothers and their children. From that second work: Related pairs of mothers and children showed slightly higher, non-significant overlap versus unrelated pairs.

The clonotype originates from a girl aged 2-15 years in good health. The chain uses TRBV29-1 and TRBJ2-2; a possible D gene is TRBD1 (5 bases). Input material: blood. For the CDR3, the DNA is TGCAGCGTTGTGTCAGGGCGGAACGGGGAGCTGTTTTTT. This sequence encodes CSVVSGRNGELFF.